Listed here are 15 T cell receptor beta chains from one sample, sequenced in a study of blood T cells in healthy people across ages (dated by TCRdb to the mid-2010s). Libraries were prepared through 5' RACE. Data came from an Illumina HiSeq 2500. The second PCR ran for about 6 to 12 cycles and used a J-beta primer mix along with a sample-barcoded 5' primer. The raw public reads went through TCRdb reprocessing: fastp at Q25, MiXCR clone calling, in-frame beta chains kept. For every CDR3 protein sequence, its rows merge into one entry that carries the most common genes and DNA. A total of some 1.5 million distinct CDR3 sequences appear in this sample, over 25% of them only once. The ten largest clones capture approximately 7.7% of the sample. Sequenced input: blood. Receptors were obtained from a young woman in good health.

This clonotype has more than one count but fewer than ten. The J gene is TRBJ1-2, the V gene TRBV7-9; D possibly corresponds to TRBD1 (5 bases). V lost 0 bases to trimming and J lost 4 bases, with 15 bases between them. CDR3 length: 16 residues. Looked up from germline, CDR1 is SEHNR and CDR2 is FQNEAQ (reference sequence). The CDR3 bases are TGTGCCAGCAGCTTAGCGCGGACAAGTGGGGCCTATGGCTACACCTTC. It specifies CASSLARTSGAYGYTF.

This clonotype occurred a few times. The J gene is TRBJ2-1, the V gene TRBV29-1; no firm D call. V lost 5 bases to trimming and J lost 8 bases, with 13 bases between them. The V gene's germline CDR1 is SQVTM and CDR2 ANQGSEA. The CDR3 contains 12 residues. CDR3 nucleotides: TGCAGCGTTCCTCAGCGCGCCGATGAGCAGTTCTTC. Translating gives CSVPQRADEQFF.

The V and J genes are TRBV11-2 and TRBJ1-5; D remains ambiguous. The CDR3 is 15 residues long. V was trimmed by 5 bases and J by 5 bases, leaving 16 bases between them. Germline CDR1 and CDR2: SGHAT and FQNNGV. The CDR3 region is CASSTGLGSDQPQHF. CDR3 DNA: TGTGCCAGCAGCACCGGACTCGGGAGTGATCAGCCCCAGCATTTT.

The gene calls are TRBV15 and TRBJ1-6, with a possible D match to TRBD1 (5 bases). V lost 0 bases to trimming and J lost 5 bases, with 8 bases between them. The CDR3 runs 15 residues. Germline values: CDR1 LNHNV, CDR2 YYDKDF (reference sequence). CDR3 DNA: TGTGCCACCAGCAGAGAATGGGGGGATAATTCACCCCTCCACTTT. This codes for CATSREWGDNSPLHF.

This clonotype was picked up a small number of times. The chain has TRBV28 and TRBJ1-5, with no clear D. Trimming stripped 8 bases from V and 2 bases from J, with 7 bases between. Germline V gene data show CDR1 as MDHEN and CDR2 as SYDVKM. The CDR3 has 12 amino acids. Here the CDR3 DNA reads TGTGCCAGCTTCCGAGGCAATCAGCCCCAGCATTTT. Protein: CASFRGNQPQHF.

The table lists this clonotype with many counts. This rearrangement joins TRBV28 to TRBJ1-5, with 10 bases lining up with TRBD1. The CDR3 consists of 15 residues. CDR1 and CDR2 (germline): MDHEN, SYDVKM. The V segment lost 5 bases and the J segment 7 bases; nucleotides outside the gene matches: 8. The CDR3 region is CASSEDRGIGQPQHF. The CDR3 coding sequence is TGTGCCAGCAGTGAGGACAGGGGGATAGGGCAGCCCCAGCATTTT.

This clonotype was observed a single time. The chain couples TRBV28 to TRBJ1-3; D gene ambiguous. V gave up 2 bases and J gave up 3 bases, with 14 bases separating them. The CDR3 is 16 amino acids. The germline gives CDR1 MDHEN, CDR2 SYDVKM. CDR3 nucleotide sequence: TGTGCCAGCAGTTTAAAGAATTGGCTATATGGAAACACCATATATTTT. Translated: CASSLKNWLYGNTIYF.

This chain joins TRBV27 and TRBJ2-3, with D unclear. From germline, CDR1 is MNHEY and CDR2 SMNVEV (reference sequence). Trimming pared 5 bases from V and 1 base from J, leaving 16 bases between. The CDR3 length is 16 residues. The CDR3: CASSVVALYRTDTQYF. CDR3 in DNA: TGTGCCAGCAGTGTGGTGGCCCTATATCGCACAGATACGCAGTATTTT.

J is TRBJ1-2 and V is TRBV6-5; tentative D call: TRBD1 (5 bases). This CDR3 spans 16 amino acids. V was pared by 0 bases and J by 4 bases, with 15 bases between. Germline-derived CDR1 and CDR2 are MNHEY and SVGAGI. The CDR3 sequence: CASSYSLRVDSYGYTF. The CDR3, as DNA: TGTGCCAGCAGTTACTCGCTCAGGGTAGATTCCTATGGCTACACCTTC.

At least ten counts were recorded for this clonotype. The V and J genes are TRBV10-3 and TRBJ2-5, with D perhaps TRBD2 (6 bases). The V end was cut by 4 bases, the J end by 5 bases, with 11 bases between. The CDR3 has 13 amino acids. CDR1 and CDR2 from the germline V gene are ENHRY and SYGVKD. CDR3 DNA: TGTGCCATCAGTGGAATGGCGGGGGAGACCCAGTACTTC. Translation: CAISGMAGETQYF.

This clonotype was counted between two and nine times. The germline gene is not matched at one end of the junction; a read error may be the cause. This chain links TRBV7-9 with TRBJ2-1, with 7 bases identical to TRBD1. Germline CDR1 and CDR2: SEHNR and FQNEAQ (reference sequence). The length of the CDR3 is 15 residues. The CDR3 coding sequence is TGTACCAGCAGCCACCTAAAAGACAGGGACAATGAGCAGTTCTTC. This encodes CTSSHLKDRDNEQFF.

V gene TRBV18 combines with J gene TRBJ1-5; the D gene is possibly TRBD1 (6 bases). Germline V gene data show CDR1 as KGHSH and CDR2 as LQKENI. This CDR3 is built from 15 residues. With 2 bases removed from V and 2 bases from J, the gap between germline ends came to 10 bases. The CDR3 region has the DNA TGTGCCAGCTCACCAATGGGGGCTGGCAATCAGCCCCAGCATTTT. Translating it yields CASSPMGAGNQPQHF.

This clonotype appeared many times. J is TRBJ2-6 and V is TRBV6-5; no definite D call. This CDR3 comprises 16 residues. Germline assignment: CDR1 MNHEY and CDR2 SVGAGI. Between the trimmed V and J ends, which lost 6 bases and 0 bases, there was a span of 12 bases. DNA for the CDR3: TGTGCCAGCAGCTCACTGAGTGGCTCTGGGGCCAACGTCCTGACTTTC. This encodes CASSSLSGSGANVLTF.

This clonotype was detected a few times. This sequence joins TRBV5-1 and TRBJ1-2, with 8 bases that match TRBD1. With V trimmed by 6 bases and J by 3 bases, 7 bases remained unmatched. The CDR3 length is 14 residues. In germline, CDR1 is SGHRS, CDR2 YFSETQ. CDR3 nucleotides: TGCGCCAGCAACGAACAGGGGGGGGACTATGGCTACACCTTC. Translating it yields CASNEQGGDYGYTF.

This clonotype was observed a handful of times. The chain carries TRBV28 and TRBJ1-2; a possible D gene is TRBD1 (5 bases). The CDR3 is 13 amino acids. V lost 6 bases, J lost 10 bases, and 18 bases lay in between. CDR1 and CDR2 from the germline V gene are MDHEN and SYDVKM. The chain's CDR3 is CASSTRTPKIYTF. The CDR3 nucleotides are TGTGCCAGCAGCACCCGGACACCGAAGATCTACACCTTC.